Detailed here is one T cell receptor beta chain. Its target is unknown. The CDR3 sequence is 12 residues long. The germline V and J ends were trimmed by 7 bases and 6 bases, with 15 bases remaining between them. Germline CDR1 reads DFQATT; CDR2 reads SNEGSKA (reference sequence). The entry originates in a study of early T cells in non-severe SARS-CoV-2 infection. Each single cDNA molecule received a unique molecular identifier. TCRdb recomputed calls from the 5' RACE reads with MiXCR, one row per CDR3 protein. The repertoire has roughly 100,000 distinct CDR3 sequences, roughly 13% of them found once; the top ten carry 2% to 2.5%. Overall study findings and caveats: CD4 and private specificities were missed by VDJdb matching, which favored anti-spike CD8 responses.

This sequence was found in an adult who was a healthcare worker with PCR-confirmed SARS-CoV-2 infection or an uninfected control (not recorded which). V gene TRBV20-1 combines with J gene TRBJ1-2; TRBD1 might be the D (6 bases). Sequencing was done on a sample of whole blood. The CDR3 spells CSVKSGAHGYTF. In DNA, the CDR3 is TGCAGTGTTAAGTCGGGGGCGCATGGCTACACCTTC.